The 32 T cell receptor beta chains reported below all come from one sample, sequenced in a study of cytomegalovirus exposure and HLA in healthy donors. Primers for the PCR totalled 60 Vbeta and 13 Jbeta. Produced via immunoSEQ multiplex PCR; TCRdb's table is partial and in-frame only. There are about 150,000 clones in the sample; over 65% occur only once, and about an eighth lies in the top ten. The sample taken for sequencing was PBMCs. Every receptor here comes from a man aged 40-49 years in good health and CMV-seropositive.

The chain couples TRBV6-1 to TRBJ1-5; 7 nucleotides line up with TRBD1. Losses at the gene ends were 4 bases for V and 9 bases for J; bases not matched to a gene: 18. The CDR3 length is 17 residues. Germline assignment: CDR1 MNHNS and CDR2 SASEGT. The chain's CDR3 is CASSGGQASAGITPQHF. The CDR3 region has the DNA TGTGCCAGCAGTGGTGGACAGGCGTCGGCGGGAATCACGCCCCAGCATTTT.

In this sample, this clone turned up once. The chain has TRBV28 and TRBJ2-1; TRBD2 aligns across 14 bases. Per the germline V gene, CDR1 is MDHEN and CDR2 is SYDVKM. CDR3 length: 15 residues. V dropped 11 bases and J dropped 8; count of bases not matched to a gene: 11. The CDR3 DNA reads TGTGCCGTTTTCGGGGGGACTAGCGGGAGATATGAGCAGTTCTTC. Protein: CAVFGGTSGRYEQFF.

The rearrangement links TRBV18 to TRBJ2-5; maybe TRBD1 (5 bases). Germline lookup yields CDR1 KGHSH and CDR2 LQKENI. Trimming shortened V by 1 base and J by 4 bases, and 13 bases separated the two germline ends. The CDR3 loop spans 15 amino acids. The CDR3 bases are TGTGCCAGCTCACCACGTCAGGGTCGGTCAGAGACCCAGTACTTC. Translated, it gives CASSPRQGRSETQYF.

This chain uses TRBV4-2 with TRBJ1-1; 10 positions match TRBD1. J lost 7 bases, V lost 1 base, and 9 bases had no gene match. This CDR3 is 16 amino acids long. Germline V gene lookup returns CDR1 LGHNA and CDR2 YNFKEQ. CDR3 DNA: TGTGCCAGCAGCCAAGGGTGGGACAGGGGCGCCGATGAAGCTTTCTTT. Its protein is CASSQGWDRGADEAFF.

The chain is built from TRBV27 and TRBJ1-2; D is ambiguous. The V gene lost 8 bases and the J gene lost 0 bases, with 16 bases spanning the gap. CDR3 length equals 15 residues. The V gene's germline CDR1 is MNHEY and CDR2 SMNVEV (reference sequence). Here the CDR3 reads CASRLYVGPNYGYTF. DNA for the CDR3: TGTGCCAGCCGTCTATATGTGGGCCCTAACTATGGCTACACCTTC.

V gene TRBV5-4 combines with J gene TRBJ2-3; TRBD2 might be the D (6 bases). V was clipped by 3 bases and J by 2 bases, with 10 bases between them. There are 14 residues in the CDR3. CDR1 is SGHNT, CDR2 YYREEE, per germline (reference sequence). CDR3 in amino acids: CASSSGLPTDTQYF. The CDR3 coding sequence is TGTGCCAGCAGCTCGGGACTGCCCACAGATACGCAGTATTTT.

This clone turned up a few times. The chain recombines TRBV30 with TRBJ1-4; the D gene is possibly TRBD1 (5 bases). Germline V gene data show CDR1 as GTSNPN and CDR2 as SVGIG (reference sequence). CDR3 length: 13 residues. The V gene lost 3 bases and the J gene lost 6 bases, with 11 bases spanning the gap. The CDR3 region is CAWSGGIHEKLFF. CDR3 bases: TGTGCCTGGAGCGGGGGGATCCATGAAAAACTGTTTTTT.

The V call is TRBV11-2, the J call TRBJ2-5; tentatively, D is TRBD2 (5 bases). The CDR3 has 16 residues. From germline, CDR1 is SGHAT and CDR2 FQNNGV. Trimming pared 3 bases from V and 2 bases from J, leaving 16 bases between. The CDR3 reads CASSLMTNQGQETQYF. The DNA for the CDR3 is TGTGCCAGCAGCTTGATGACTAATCAAGGGCAAGAGACCCAGTACTTC. Together with reference TRBV11-2 and TRBJ2-5, the CDR3 gives the full variable domain: EAGVAQSPRYKIIEKRQSVAFWCNPISGHATLYWYQQILGQGPKLLIQFQNNGVVDDSQLPKDRFSAERLKGVDSTLKIQPAKLEDSAVYLCASSLMTNQGQETQYFGPGTRLLVL.

J is TRBJ2-3 and V is TRBV6-5, with TRBD2 identical over 7 bases. Germline-derived CDR1 and CDR2 are MNHEY and SVGAGI. The CDR3 loop spans 16 amino acids. J was trimmed by 2 bases and V by 0 bases; bases with no gene match: 5. Here the CDR3 DNA reads TGTGCCAGCAGTTACTCGGGGCTAGCGGACACAGATACGCAGTATTTT. Residues: CASSYSGLADTDTQYF.

The V call is TRBV27, the J call TRBJ2-7, with 11 positions matching TRBD1. The CDR3 spans 16 residues. Germline values: CDR1 MNHEY, CDR2 SMNVEV (reference sequence). Germline trimming cut 7 bases from V and 2 bases from J; bases unmatched to any gene: 10. CDR3 in amino acids: CASKRSGTGGTYEQYF. For the CDR3, the DNA is TGTGCCAGCAAAAGATCCGGGACAGGGGGTACCTACGAGCAGTACTTC.

This sequence joins TRBV18 and TRBJ2-3; D is unresolved. V was shortened by 6 bases and J by 3 bases, with 4 bases between the two germline ends. The V gene's germline CDR1 is KGHSH and CDR2 LQKENI. This CDR3 has 11 residues. CDR3 bases: TGTGCCAGCTCCCAGACAGATACGCAGTATTTT. Translating gives CASSQTDTQYF.

This rearrangement joins TRBV4-3 to TRBJ2-7; 7 bases match TRBD2. Per the germline V gene, CDR1 is LGHNA and CDR2 is YSLEER. Trimming at V came to 0 bases and at J to 7 bases, leaving 12 bases not matched to a gene. The length of the CDR3 is 16 residues. The DNA of the CDR3 is TGCGCCAGCAGCCAAGATCGAAGCGGGACGCGCTTGGAGCAGTACTTC. It specifies CASSQDRSGTRLEQYF.

The chain has TRBV16 and TRBJ1-1; 8 bases agree with TRBD1. The CDR3 has 19 residues. Germline lookup yields CDR1 KGHSY and CDR2 FQNENV. With 6 bases clipped from V and 8 bases from J, the junction kept 26 bases outside the gene matches. The CDR3 DNA follows: TGTGCCAGCAGACTCCTGTCCGGGACAGGAGCGGGCCGGGGTAGGGAAGCTTTCTTT. It translates to CASRLLSGTGAGRGREAFF.

On this clone: At one end the junction does not follow the germline gene, possibly because of a read error. The chain employs TRBV30 and TRBJ2-7; 9 bases are a match to TRBD2. In germline, CDR1 is GTSNPN, CDR2 SVGIG (reference sequence). The CDR3 totals 15 residues. CDR3 sequence reads: CAWSVFGTSSHEQYF. As DNA, the CDR3 is TGTGCCTGGAGTGTGTTCGGGACTAGCTCCCACGAGCAGTACTTC.

Worth noting for this clone: An end of the junction does not agree with germline; a read error may underlie this. This chain links TRBV28 with TRBJ2-7; D is perhaps TRBD2 (7 bases). Per the germline V gene, CDR1 is MDHEN and CDR2 is SYDVKM. The CDR3 length is 17 residues. In DNA, the CDR3 is TGTGCCGGCAGTCCCCCCGTGGGGGGGGGACAATCCTACGAGCAGTACTTC. It yields the protein CAGSPPVGGGQSYEQYF.

The chain has TRBV21-1 and TRBJ2-5; the table gives TRBD2 as D, unverified against the DNA. TRBV21-1 is noted as a pseudogene. The CDR3 is made up of 17 amino acids. The CDR3 reads CASSKTERTSGKETQYF. CDR3 coding DNA: TGTGCCAGCAGCAAGACAGAAAGGACTAGCGGGAAAGAGACCCAGTACTTC.

The genes are TRBV5-6 and TRBJ1-3; the match to TRBD1 covers 7 bases. CDR1 is SGHDT and CDR2 is YYEEEE in the germline V gene. This CDR3 is built from 17 residues. Unmatched junction bases numbered 12, after V lost 4 bases and J lost 2 bases. DNA of the CDR3: TGTGCCAGCAGCCCCACCATGACAGGGATAGCTGGAAACACCATATATTTT. Protein sequence: CASSPTMTGIAGNTIYF. Using reference TRBV5-6 and TRBJ1-3 for the parts outside the CDR3, the full variable domain is DAGVTQSPTHLIKTRGQQVTLRCSPKSGHDTVSWYQQALGQGPQFIFQYYEEEERQRGNFPDRFSGHQFPNYSSELNVNALLLGDSALYLCASSPTMTGIAGNTIYFGEGSWLTVV.

This chain connects TRBV7-9 to TRBJ1-1, with D unclear. There are 10 residues in the CDR3. Trimming took off 6 bases at V and 7 bases at J, with 6 bases between the two ends. CDR1 is SEHNR, CDR2 FQNEAQ, per germline (reference sequence). The CDR3 DNA is TGTGCCAGCAGGCAGGTTGAAGCTTTCTTT. This translates into CASRQVEAFF.

This CDR3 is CASGTGNTGELFF. The CDR3 coding sequence is TGTGCCAGTGGGACAGGGAACACCGGGGAGCTGTTTTTT. This chain connects TRBV19 to TRBJ2-2, with 8 bases that match TRBD1. The CDR3 is 13 residues long. Germline CDR1 and CDR2: LNHDA and SQIVND (reference sequence). Losses at the gene ends were 8 bases for V and 1 base for J; bases not matched to a gene: 0.

The chain combines TRBV6-6 with TRBJ2-3; 7 bases align to TRBD2. Germline CDR1 and CDR2: MNHNY and SVGAGI (reference sequence). The CDR3 has 15 residues. With V trimmed by 7 bases and J by 0 bases, 7 bases remained unmatched. This CDR3 is CASTPLAPSTDTQYF. CDR3 DNA: TGTGCCAGCACCCCACTAGCGCCTAGCACAGATACGCAGTATTTT.

This clone showed up just a few times. V and J are TRBV4-2 and TRBJ1-2, with TRBD1 as a possible D gene (5 bases). V was pared by 1 base and J by 4 bases, with 22 bases between. Germline loops: CDR1 LGHNA, CDR2 YNFKEQ. The CDR3 loop spans 18 amino acids. The DNA of the CDR3 is TGTGCCAGCAGCCAAGCCCGAATAAACAGGCCCAACTTCTATGGCTACACCTTC. This translates into CASSQARINRPNFYGYTF.

This clone appeared a single time. V gene TRBV7-3 combines with J gene TRBJ2-3; D is perhaps TRBD1 (5 bases). The CDR3 length is 16 residues. Germline CDR1 and CDR2: SGHTA and FQGTGA. The V and J ends lost 5 bases and 0 bases respectively, with 15 bases between them. The DNA of the CDR3 is TGTGCCAGCAGCCTCGGACACGCGACTAGCACAGATACGCAGTATTTT. Its protein is CASSLGHATSTDTQYF.

The chain has TRBV7-8 and TRBJ2-2; 11 bases map to TRBD1. The CDR3 covers 17 residues. The germline gives CDR1 SGHVS, CDR2 FQNEAQ. J lost 7 bases, V lost 4 bases, and 11 bases had no gene match. The CDR3 here is CASSYLPGQGAIGELFF. As DNA, the CDR3 is TGTGCCAGCAGCTACCTGCCAGGACAGGGGGCGATCGGGGAGCTGTTTTTT.

The rearrangement joins TRBV7-3 to TRBJ2-2, with 8 bases aligning to TRBD2. Germline-derived CDR1 and CDR2 are SGHTA and FQGTGA. With V trimmed by 5 bases and J by 5 bases, 7 bases remained unmatched. The CDR3 consists of 15 residues. CDR3 amino acids: CASSPLAGWTGELFF. CDR3 DNA sequence: TGTGCCAGCAGCCCATTAGCGGGATGGACCGGGGAGCTGTTTTTT.

The CDR3 sequence: CASSLGTSGRQETQYF. CDR3 coding DNA: TGCGCCAGCAGCTTGGGGACTAGCGGGCGTCAAGAGACCCAGTACTTC. The rearrangement joins TRBV5-1 to TRBJ2-5, with 11 bases identical to TRBD2. The CDR3 is made up of 16 amino acids. Germline V gene lookup returns CDR1 SGHRS and CDR2 YFSETQ. V lost 0 bases to trimming and J lost 2 bases; unmatched junction nucleotides: 3.

V is TRBV4-3 and J is TRBJ2-2, with TRBD2 as a possible D gene (5 bases). The CDR3 totals 16 residues. Germline V CDR1 and CDR2: LGHNA, YSLEER. Deletions cut 0 bases from V and 4 bases from J, with 12 bases between. CDR3 sequence: CASSQDYEGVTGELFF. CDR3 bases: TGCGCCAGCAGCCAAGATTACGAGGGTGTCACCGGGGAGCTGTTTTTT.

This chain links TRBV9 with TRBJ2-5, with TRBD2 identical over 7 bases. This CDR3 is built from 14 residues. In germline, CDR1 is SGDLS, CDR2 YYNGEE. After removal of 0 bases from V and 4 bases from J, the junction contained 3 bases not matched to a gene. The CDR3 here is CASSVGGLRETQYF. For the CDR3, the DNA is TGTGCCAGCAGCGTAGGGGGACTACGAGAGACCCAGTACTTC.

The chain links TRBV30 to TRBJ1-1; unclear D gene. V dropped 0 bases and J dropped 7 bases, with 12 bases sitting between them. Looked up from germline, CDR1 is GTSNPN and CDR2 is SVGIG (reference sequence). The CDR3 runs 13 residues. CDR3 DNA sequence: TGTGCCTGGAGTGTGAGGAGCGACCGTGAAGCTTTCTTT. Amino acid sequence: CAWSVRSDREAFF.

The chain links TRBV14 to TRBJ2-7; 7 nucleotides agree with TRBD2. The CDR3 is made up of 16 amino acids. The junction had 10 bases not matched to a gene; V was cut back by 1 base and J by 4 bases. CDR1 and CDR2 from the germline V gene are SGHDN and FVKESK. Written as DNA, the CDR3 is TGTGCCAGCAGCCAAGCGGTTGGCGGGAGTAGGTACGAGCAGTACTTC. Amino acid sequence: CASSQAVGGSRYEQYF.

This chain links TRBV4-1 with TRBJ2-1, with D possibly matching TRBD2 (6 bases). This CDR3 has 14 amino acids. V gave up 4 bases and J gave up 7 bases, with 14 bases separating them. The V gene's germline CDR1 is MGHRA and CDR2 YSYEKL. As DNA, the CDR3 is TGCGCCAGCAGCCCCTTGAGCGCGGGGAATGAGCAGTTCTTC. It codes for CASSPLSAGNEQFF.

The V call is TRBV9, the J call TRBJ1-3; D unresolved. Trimming stripped 3 bases from V and 4 bases from J, with 8 bases between. Per germline, CDR1 SGDLS and CDR2 YYNGEE. CDR3 length: 13 residues. The CDR3 reads CASSAPQGNTIYF. CDR3 DNA sequence: TGTGCCAGCAGCGCCCCACAGGGAAACACCATATATTTT.

The genes are TRBV25-1 and TRBJ2-7; 8 positions agree with TRBD2. Germline V gene sequence: CDR1 MGHDK, CDR2 SYGVNS. The CDR3 length is 14 residues. V was pared by 4 bases and J by 6 bases, with 8 bases of the junction left unmatched. The CDR3 loop is CASSVAGGLGEQYF. Here the CDR3 DNA reads TGTGCCAGCAGTGTGGCGGGAGGTCTGGGCGAGCAGTACTTC.